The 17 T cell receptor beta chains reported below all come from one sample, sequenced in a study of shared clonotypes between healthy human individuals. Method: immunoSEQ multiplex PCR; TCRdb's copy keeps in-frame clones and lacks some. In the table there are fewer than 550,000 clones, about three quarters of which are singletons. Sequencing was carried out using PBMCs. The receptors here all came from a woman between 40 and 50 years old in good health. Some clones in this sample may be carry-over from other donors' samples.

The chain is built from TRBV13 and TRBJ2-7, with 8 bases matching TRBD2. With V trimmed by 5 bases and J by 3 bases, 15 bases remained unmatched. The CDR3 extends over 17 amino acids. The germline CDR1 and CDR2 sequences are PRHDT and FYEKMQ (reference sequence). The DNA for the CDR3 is TGTGCCAGCAGCGGAACAGTTTTTAGCGGGAAAAACTACGAGCAGTACTTC. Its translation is CASSGTVFSGKNYEQYF.

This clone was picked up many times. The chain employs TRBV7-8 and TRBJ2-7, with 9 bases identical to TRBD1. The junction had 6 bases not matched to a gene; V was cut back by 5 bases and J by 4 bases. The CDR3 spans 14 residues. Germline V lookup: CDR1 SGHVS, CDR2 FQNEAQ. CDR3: CASSTYRGRYEQYF. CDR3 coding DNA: TGTGCCAGCAGCACCTACAGGGGGCGTTACGAGCAGTACTTC.

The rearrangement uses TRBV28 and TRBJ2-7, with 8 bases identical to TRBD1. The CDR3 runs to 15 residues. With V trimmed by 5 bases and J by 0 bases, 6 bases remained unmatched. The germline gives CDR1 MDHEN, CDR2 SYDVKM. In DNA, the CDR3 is TGTGCCAGCAGTGGCATGGGACAGGTCTCCTACGAGCAGTACTTC. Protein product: CASSGMGQVSYEQYF.

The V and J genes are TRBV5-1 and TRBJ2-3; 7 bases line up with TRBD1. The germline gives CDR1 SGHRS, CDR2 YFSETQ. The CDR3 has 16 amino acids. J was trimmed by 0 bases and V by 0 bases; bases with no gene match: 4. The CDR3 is CASSLDGRGSTDTQYF. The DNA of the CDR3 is TGCGCCAGCAGCTTGGATGGCAGGGGGAGCACAGATACGCAGTATTTT.

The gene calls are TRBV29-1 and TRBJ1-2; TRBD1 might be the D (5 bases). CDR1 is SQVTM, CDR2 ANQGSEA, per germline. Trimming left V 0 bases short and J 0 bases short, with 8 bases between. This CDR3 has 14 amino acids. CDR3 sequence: CSVEDAGSNYGYTF. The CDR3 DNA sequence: TGCAGCGTTGAAGATGCAGGGTCTAACTATGGCTACACCTTC.

CDR3 residues: CASRIAGGPYEQYF. CDR3 nucleotides: TGTGCCAGCAGAATAGCGGGAGGGCCATACGAGCAGTACTTC. The V call is TRBV2, the J call TRBJ2-5, with 11 bases matching TRBD2. Matching the DNA end better, TRBJ2-7 makes the J call doubtful. This CDR3 comprises 14 residues. Germline lookup yields CDR1 SNHLY and CDR2 FYNNEI.

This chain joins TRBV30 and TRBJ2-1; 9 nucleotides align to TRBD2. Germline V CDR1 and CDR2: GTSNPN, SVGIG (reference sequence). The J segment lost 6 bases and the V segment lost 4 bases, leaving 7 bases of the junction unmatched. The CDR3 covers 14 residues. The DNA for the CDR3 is TGTGCCTGGACCCCGGGACTAGCCCTCAATGAGCAGTTCTTC. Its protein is CAWTPGLALNEQFF.

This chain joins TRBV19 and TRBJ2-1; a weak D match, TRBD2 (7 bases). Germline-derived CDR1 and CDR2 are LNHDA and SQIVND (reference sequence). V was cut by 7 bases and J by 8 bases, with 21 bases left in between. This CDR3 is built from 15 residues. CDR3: CASTPRGARTDEQFF. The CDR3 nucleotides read TGTGCCAGTACCCCCCGGGGGGCGCGAACCGATGAGCAGTTCTTC. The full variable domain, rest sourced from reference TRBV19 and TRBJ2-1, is DGGITQSPKYLFRKEGQNVTLSCEQNLNHDAMYWYRQDPGQGLRLIYYSQIVNDFQKGDIAEGYSVSREKKESFPLTVTSAQKNPTAFYLCASTPRGARTDEQFFGPGTRLTVL.

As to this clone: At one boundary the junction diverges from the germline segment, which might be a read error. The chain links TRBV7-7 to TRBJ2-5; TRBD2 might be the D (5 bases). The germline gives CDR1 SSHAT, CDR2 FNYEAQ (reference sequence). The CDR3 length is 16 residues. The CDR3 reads CASSLALPGGQETQYF. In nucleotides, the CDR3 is TGTGCTAGCAGCTTAGCGCTACCGGGTGGGCAAGAGACCCAGTACTTC.

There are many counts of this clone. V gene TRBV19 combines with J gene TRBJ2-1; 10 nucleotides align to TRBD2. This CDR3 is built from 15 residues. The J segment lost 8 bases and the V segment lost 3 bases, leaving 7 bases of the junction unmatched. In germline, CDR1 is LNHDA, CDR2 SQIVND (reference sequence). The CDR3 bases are TGTGCCAGTAGTATTCCTAGCGGGAGTAGGTATGAGCAGTTCTTC. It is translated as CASSIPSGSRYEQFF.

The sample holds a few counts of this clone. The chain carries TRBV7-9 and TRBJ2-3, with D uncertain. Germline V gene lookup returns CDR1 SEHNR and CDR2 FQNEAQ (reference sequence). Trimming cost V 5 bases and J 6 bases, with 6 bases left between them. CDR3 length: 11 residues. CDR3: CASSPADTQYF. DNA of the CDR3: TGTGCCAGCAGCCCCGCCGATACGCAGTATTTT.

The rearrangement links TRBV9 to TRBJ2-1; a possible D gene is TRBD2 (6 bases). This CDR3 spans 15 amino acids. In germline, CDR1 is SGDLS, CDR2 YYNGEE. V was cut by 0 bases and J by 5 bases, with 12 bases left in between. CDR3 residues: CASSVVGTGDNEQFF. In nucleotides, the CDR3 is TGTGCCAGCAGCGTAGTGGGGACTGGGGACAATGAGCAGTTCTTC.

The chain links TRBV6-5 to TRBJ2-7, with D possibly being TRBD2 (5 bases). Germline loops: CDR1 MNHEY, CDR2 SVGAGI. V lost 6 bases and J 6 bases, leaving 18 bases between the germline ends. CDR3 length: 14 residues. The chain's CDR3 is CASSLAGIPVEQYF. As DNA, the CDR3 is TGTGCCAGCAGCCTAGCCGGGATCCCCGTCGAGCAGTACTTC.

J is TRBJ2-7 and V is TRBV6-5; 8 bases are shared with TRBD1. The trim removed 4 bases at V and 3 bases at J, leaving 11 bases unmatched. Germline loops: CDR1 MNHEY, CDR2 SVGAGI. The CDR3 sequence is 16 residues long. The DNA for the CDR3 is TGTGCCAGCAGTTCTGGACCAGGGGGCCGTGGCTACGAGCAGTACTTC. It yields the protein CASSSGPGGRGYEQYF.

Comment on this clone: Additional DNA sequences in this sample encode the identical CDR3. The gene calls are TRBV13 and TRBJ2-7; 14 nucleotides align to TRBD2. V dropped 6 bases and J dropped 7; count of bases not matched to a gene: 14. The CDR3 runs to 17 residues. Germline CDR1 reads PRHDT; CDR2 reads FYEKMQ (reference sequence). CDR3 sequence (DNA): TGTGCCAGCAGTGGACCGGGACTAGCGGGAGTCCTCGGGGAGCAGTACTTC. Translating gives CASSGPGLAGVLGEQYF.

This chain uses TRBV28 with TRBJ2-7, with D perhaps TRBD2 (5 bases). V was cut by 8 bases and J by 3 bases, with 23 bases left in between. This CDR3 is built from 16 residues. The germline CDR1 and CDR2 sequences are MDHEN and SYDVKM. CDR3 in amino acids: CASALLGIGLYYEQYF. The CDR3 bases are TGTGCCAGCGCCCTATTAGGGATTGGACTCTACTACGAGCAGTACTTC.

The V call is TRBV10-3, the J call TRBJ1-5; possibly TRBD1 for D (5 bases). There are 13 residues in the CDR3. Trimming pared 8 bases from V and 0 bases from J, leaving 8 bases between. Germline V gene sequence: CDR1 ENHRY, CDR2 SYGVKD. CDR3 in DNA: TGTGCCATCGGGGCAGATAGCAATCAGCCCCAGCATTTT. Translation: CAIGADSNQPQHF.